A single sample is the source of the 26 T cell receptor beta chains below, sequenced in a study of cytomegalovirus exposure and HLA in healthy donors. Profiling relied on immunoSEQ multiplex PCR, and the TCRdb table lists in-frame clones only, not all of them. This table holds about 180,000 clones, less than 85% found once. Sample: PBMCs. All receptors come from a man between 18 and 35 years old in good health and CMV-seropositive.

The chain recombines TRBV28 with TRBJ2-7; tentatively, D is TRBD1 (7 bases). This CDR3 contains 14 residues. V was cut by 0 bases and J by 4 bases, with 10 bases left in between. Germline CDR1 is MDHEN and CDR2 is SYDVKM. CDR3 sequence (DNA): TGTGCCAGCAGTTTATGGCCAGGGGGGTACGAGCAGTACTTC. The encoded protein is CASSLWPGGYEQYF.

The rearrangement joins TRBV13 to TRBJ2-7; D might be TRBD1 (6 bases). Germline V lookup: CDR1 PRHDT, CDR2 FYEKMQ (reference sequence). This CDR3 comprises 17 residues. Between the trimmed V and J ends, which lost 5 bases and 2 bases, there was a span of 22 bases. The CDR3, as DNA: TGTGCCAGCAGCGTCCAAAGGTCGGGACAAGGCACCTACGAGCAGTACTTC. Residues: CASSVQRSGQGTYEQYF.

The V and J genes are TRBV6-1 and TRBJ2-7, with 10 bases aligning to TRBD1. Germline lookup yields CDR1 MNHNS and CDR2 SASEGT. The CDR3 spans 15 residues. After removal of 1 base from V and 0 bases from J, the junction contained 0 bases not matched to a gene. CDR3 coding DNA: TGTGCCAGCAGTGAAGGGACAGGGGGCTCCTACGAGCAGTACTTC. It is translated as CASSEGTGGSYEQYF.

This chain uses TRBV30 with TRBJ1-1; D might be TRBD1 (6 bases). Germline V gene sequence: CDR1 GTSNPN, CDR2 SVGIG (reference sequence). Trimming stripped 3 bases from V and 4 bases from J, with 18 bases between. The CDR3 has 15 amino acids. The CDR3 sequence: CAWSGIRGTGTEAFF. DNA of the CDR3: TGTGCCTGGAGCGGGATCAGGGGAACGGGCACTGAAGCTTTCTTT.

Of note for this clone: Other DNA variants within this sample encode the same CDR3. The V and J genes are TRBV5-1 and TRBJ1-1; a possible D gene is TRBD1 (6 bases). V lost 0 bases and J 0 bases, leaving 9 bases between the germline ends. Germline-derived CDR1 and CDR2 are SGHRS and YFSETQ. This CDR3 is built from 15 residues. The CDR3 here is CASSLGTGLNTEAFF. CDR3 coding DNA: TGCGCCAGCAGCTTGGGAACAGGGTTGAACACTGAAGCTTTCTTT.

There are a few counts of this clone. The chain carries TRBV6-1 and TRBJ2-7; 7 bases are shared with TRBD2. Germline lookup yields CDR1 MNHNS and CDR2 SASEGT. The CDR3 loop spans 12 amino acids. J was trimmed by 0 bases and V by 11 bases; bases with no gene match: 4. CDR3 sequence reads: CALSGGSYEQYF. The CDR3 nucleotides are TGTGCCCTTTCGGGGGGCTCCTACGAGCAGTACTTC.

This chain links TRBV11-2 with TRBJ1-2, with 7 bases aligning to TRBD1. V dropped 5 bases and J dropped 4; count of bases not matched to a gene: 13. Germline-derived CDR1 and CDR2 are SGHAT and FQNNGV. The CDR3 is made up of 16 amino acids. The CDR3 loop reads CASSTFVQGKGYGYTF. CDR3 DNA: TGTGCCAGCAGCACGTTCGTACAGGGGAAAGGCTATGGCTACACCTTC.

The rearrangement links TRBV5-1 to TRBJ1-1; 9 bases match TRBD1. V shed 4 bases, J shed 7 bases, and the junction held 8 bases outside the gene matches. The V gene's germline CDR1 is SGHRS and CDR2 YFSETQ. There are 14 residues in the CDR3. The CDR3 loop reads CASSKREDRGEAFF. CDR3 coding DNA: TGCGCCAGCAGCAAACGCGAGGACAGGGGTGAAGCTTTCTTT.

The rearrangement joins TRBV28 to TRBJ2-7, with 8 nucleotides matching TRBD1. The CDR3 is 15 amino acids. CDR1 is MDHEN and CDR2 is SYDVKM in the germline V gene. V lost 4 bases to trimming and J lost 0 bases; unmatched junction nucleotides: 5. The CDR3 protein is CASSSTGASSYEQYF. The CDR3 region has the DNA TGTGCCAGCAGTTCGACAGGGGCCTCCTCCTACGAGCAGTACTTC.

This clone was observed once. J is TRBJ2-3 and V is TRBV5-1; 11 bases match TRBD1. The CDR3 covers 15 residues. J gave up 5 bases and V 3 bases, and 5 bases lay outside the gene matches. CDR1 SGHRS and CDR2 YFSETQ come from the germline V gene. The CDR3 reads CASSYGQGAQDTQYF. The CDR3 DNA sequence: TGCGCCAGCAGCTACGGACAGGGGGCCCAAGATACGCAGTATTTT.

For the CDR3, the DNA is TGTGCCAGCAGCTCTTTTAGCGGATCCTACAATGAGCAGTTCTTC. Amino acids: CASSSFSGSYNEQFF. The gene calls are TRBV7-9 and TRBJ2-1, with D possibly being TRBD2 (6 bases). CDR1 and CDR2 from the germline V gene are SEHNR and FQNEAQ (reference sequence). The CDR3 runs 15 residues. V was cut by 4 bases and J by 1 base, with 11 bases left in between.

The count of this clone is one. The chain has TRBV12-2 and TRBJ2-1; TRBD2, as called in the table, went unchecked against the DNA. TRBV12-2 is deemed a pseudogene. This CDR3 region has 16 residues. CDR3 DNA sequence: TGTGCAAGTCTCTGGGGGGGGCGAAGCTCCTACAATGAGCAGTTCTTC. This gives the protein CASLWGGRSSYNEQFF.

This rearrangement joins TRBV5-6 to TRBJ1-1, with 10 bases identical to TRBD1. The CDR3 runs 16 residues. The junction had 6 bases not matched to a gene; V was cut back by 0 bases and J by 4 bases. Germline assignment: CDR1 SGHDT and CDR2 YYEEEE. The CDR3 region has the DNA TGTGCCAGCAGCTTGGGGGGACAGGGGTGGGGCACTGAAGCTTTCTTT. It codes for CASSLGGQGWGTEAFF.

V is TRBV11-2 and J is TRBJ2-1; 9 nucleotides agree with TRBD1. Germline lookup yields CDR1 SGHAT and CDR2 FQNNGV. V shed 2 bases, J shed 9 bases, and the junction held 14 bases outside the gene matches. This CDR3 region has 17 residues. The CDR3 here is CASSLSGYRGLGGEQFF. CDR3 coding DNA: TGTGCCAGCAGCTTAAGCGGCTACAGGGGGCTCGGGGGTGAGCAGTTCTTC.

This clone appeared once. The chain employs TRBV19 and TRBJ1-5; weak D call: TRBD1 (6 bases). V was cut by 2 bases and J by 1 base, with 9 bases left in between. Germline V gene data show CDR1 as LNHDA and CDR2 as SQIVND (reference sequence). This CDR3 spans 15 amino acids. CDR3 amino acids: CASSIRGGSNQPQHF. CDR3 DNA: TGTGCCAGTAGTATAAGGGGGGGAAGCAATCAGCCCCAGCATTTT.

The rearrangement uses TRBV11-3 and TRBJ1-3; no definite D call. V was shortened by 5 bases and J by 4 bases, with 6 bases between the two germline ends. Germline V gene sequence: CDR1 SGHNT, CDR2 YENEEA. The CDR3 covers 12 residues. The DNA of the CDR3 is TGTGCCAGCAGCCTGAGAGGAAACACCATATATTTT. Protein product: CASSLRGNTIYF.

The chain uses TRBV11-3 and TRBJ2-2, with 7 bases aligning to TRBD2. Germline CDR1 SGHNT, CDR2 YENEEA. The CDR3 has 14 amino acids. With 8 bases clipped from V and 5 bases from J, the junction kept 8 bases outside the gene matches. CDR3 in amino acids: CASEASGQTGELFF. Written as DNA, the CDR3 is TGTGCCAGCGAAGCTAGCGGACAAACCGGGGAGCTGTTTTTT.

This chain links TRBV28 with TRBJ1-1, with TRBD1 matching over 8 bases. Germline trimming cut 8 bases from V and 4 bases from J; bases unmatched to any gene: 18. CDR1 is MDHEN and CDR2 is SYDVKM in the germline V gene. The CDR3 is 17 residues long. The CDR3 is CASLTSSQGALGTEAFF. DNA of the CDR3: TGTGCCAGCCTAACTTCCTCCCAGGGGGCGCTTGGCACTGAAGCTTTCTTT.

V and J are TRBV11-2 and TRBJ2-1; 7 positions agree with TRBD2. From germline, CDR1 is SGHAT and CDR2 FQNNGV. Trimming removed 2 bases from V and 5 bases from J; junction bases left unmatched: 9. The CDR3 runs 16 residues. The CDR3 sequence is CASSLFRAGHDNEQFF. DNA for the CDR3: TGTGCCAGCAGCTTATTTCGAGCGGGGCACGACAATGAGCAGTTCTTC.

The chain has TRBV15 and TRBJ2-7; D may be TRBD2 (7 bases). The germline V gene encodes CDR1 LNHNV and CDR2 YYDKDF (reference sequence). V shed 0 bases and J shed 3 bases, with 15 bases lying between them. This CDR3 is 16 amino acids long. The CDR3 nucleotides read TGTGCCACCAGCAGAGATATCAGGGGAGGGGTCTACGAGCAGTACTTC. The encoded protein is CATSRDIRGGVYEQYF.

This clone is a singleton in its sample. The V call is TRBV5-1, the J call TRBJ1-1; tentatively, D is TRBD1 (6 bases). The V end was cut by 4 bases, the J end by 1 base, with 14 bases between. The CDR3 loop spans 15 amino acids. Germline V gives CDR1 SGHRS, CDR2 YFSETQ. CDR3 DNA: TGCGCCAGCAGCATAAAGACAGGACCGAACACTGAAGCTTTCTTT. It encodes CASSIKTGPNTEAFF.

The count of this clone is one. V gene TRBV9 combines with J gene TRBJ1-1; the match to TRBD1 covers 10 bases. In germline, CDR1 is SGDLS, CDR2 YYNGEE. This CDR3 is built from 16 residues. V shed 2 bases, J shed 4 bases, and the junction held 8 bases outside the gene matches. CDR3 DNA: TGTGCCAGCAGCGTCCGGACAGGGGGTCTGTTCACTGAAGCTTTCTTT. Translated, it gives CASSVRTGGLFTEAFF.

The CDR3 protein is CASSYSRASTGELFF. The DNA for the CDR3 is TGTGCCAGCAGTTACTCCAGGGCTAGCACCGGGGAGCTGTTTTTT. The chain uses TRBV6-5 and TRBJ2-2; TRBD1 is a possible D gene (5 bases). Germline V gene sequence: CDR1 MNHEY, CDR2 SVGAGI. The CDR3 is made up of 15 amino acids. The V end was cut by 0 bases, the J end by 4 bases, with 9 bases between.

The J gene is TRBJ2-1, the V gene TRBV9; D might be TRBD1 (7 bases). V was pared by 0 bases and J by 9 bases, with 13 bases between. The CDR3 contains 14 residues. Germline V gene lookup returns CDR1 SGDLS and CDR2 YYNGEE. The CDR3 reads CASSVVEGASEQFF. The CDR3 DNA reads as TGTGCCAGCAGCGTAGTGGAGGGGGCAAGTGAGCAGTTCTTC.

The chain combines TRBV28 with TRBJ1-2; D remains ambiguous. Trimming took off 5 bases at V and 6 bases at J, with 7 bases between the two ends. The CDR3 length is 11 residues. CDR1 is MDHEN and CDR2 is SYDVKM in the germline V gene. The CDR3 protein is CASSPTDGYTF. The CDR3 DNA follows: TGTGCCAGCAGTCCCACAGATGGCTACACCTTC.

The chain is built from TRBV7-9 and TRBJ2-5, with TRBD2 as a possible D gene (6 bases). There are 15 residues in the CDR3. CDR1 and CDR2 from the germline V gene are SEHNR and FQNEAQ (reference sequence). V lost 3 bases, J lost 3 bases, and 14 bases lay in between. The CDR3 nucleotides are TGTGCCAGCAGCTTTATTGGCGGGGCGGAAGAGACCCAGTACTTC. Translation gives CASSFIGGAEETQYF.